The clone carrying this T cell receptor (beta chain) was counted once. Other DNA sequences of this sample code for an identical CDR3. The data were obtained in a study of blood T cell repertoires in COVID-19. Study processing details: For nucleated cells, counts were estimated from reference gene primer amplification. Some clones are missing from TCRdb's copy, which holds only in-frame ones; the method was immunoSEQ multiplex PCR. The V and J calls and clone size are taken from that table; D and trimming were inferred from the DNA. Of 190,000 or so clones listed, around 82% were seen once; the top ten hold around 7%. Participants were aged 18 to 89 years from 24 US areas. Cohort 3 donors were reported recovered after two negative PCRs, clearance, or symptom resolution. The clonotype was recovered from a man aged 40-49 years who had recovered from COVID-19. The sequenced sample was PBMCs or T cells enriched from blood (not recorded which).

The CDR3 protein is CASSNGQGRNQPQHF. DNA for the CDR3: TGTGCCAGCAGTAACGGACAGGGTCGCAATCAGCCCCAGCATTTT. The gene calls are TRBV6-5 and TRBJ1-5, with TRBD1 matching over 8 bases. Trimming cost V 5 bases and J 2 bases; bases outside gene matches: 5. The CDR3 extends over 15 amino acids. CDR1 and CDR2 (germline): MNHEY, SVGAGI.